These 21 T cell receptor beta chains came from one sample sequenced in a study of CD8 T cells in Susac syndrome. Random-hexamer reverse transcription was applied to roughly 0.5 to 1 ug RNA. TCRdb re-analysed the immunoSEQ multiplex PCR reads in MiXCR, keeping a single row per CDR3 protein. The data show about 80,000 distinct CDR3 sequences, with 94% seen just once and 0.25% to 0.3% held by the top ten. Sequenced sample: CD8+ T cells from PBMCs. The receptors originated from a human donor in good health.

The CDR3 DNA follows: TGTGCCAGCAGTGGCGAGGGGCGCGGGTATGGCTACACCTTC. This codes for CASSGEGRGYGYTF. V gene TRBV25-1 combines with J gene TRBJ1-2; maybe TRBD1 (5 bases). With 4 bases removed from V and 5 bases from J, the gap between germline ends came to 14 bases. CDR3 length: 14 amino acids. Germline V lookup: CDR1 MGHDK, CDR2 SYGVNS.

The V gene is TRBV11-2, the J gene TRBJ2-1, with D possibly TRBD1 on 5 matching bases. The V gene's germline CDR1 is SGHAT and CDR2 FQNNGV. The CDR3 has 13 amino acids. The V gene lost 3 bases and the J gene lost 6 bases, with 9 bases spanning the gap. Here the CDR3 reads CASSLQGRNEQFF. CDR3 nucleotide sequence: TGTGCCAGCAGCTTGCAGGGCCGCAATGAGCAGTTCTTC.

The DNA for the CDR3 is TGTGCCAGCAGCCAAGGTTTTGTGACAGTGTATGGCTACACCTTC. Its protein product is CASSQGFVTVYGYTF. The gene calls are TRBV3-1 and TRBJ1-2, with D tentatively TRBD1 (5 bases). V dropped 1 base and J dropped 5 bases, with 14 bases sitting between them. Germline values: CDR1 LGHDT, CDR2 YNNKEL (reference sequence). The CDR3 has 15 amino acids.

CDR3 loop: CASSVDMGAGYGYTF. In nucleotides, the CDR3 is TGTGCCAGCAGCGTAGATATGGGGGCAGGCTATGGCTACACCTTC. J is TRBJ1-2 and V is TRBV9; D possibly corresponds to TRBD1 (6 bases). The CDR3 runs 15 residues. The germline V and J ends were trimmed by 0 bases and 4 bases, with 13 bases remaining between them. Germline V lookup: CDR1 SGDLS, CDR2 YYNGEE.

The chain has TRBV3-1 and TRBJ1-6; 8 nucleotides line up with TRBD1. V gave up 0 bases and J gave up 9 bases; unmatched junction bases: 7. The CDR3 runs to 16 residues. Germline V gene data show CDR1 as LGHDT and CDR2 as YNNKEL (reference sequence). As DNA, the CDR3 is TGTGCCAGCAGCCAAGACCTGGACAGGGCCGGTTCACCCCTCCACTTT. Translated, it gives CASSQDLDRAGSPLHF.

The V gene is TRBV27, the J gene TRBJ2-1; D is perhaps TRBD2 (5 bases). CDR1 and CDR2 (germline): MNHEY, SMNVEV (reference sequence). V was pared by 5 bases and J by 5 bases, with 16 bases between. This CDR3 is built from 15 residues. As DNA, the CDR3 is TGTGCCAGCAGTAGGCTAGCTGCCTCAAACAATGAGCAGTTCTTC. It translates to CASSRLAASNNEQFF.

The chain's CDR3 is CAIAEGRKETQYF. The CDR3 DNA reads TGCGCCATCGCGGAGGGGAGGAAAGAGACCCAGTACTTC. The chain recombines TRBV23-1 with TRBJ2-5; D might be TRBD2 (6 bases). TRBV23-1 qualifies as an ORF whose function is uncertain. The CDR3 loop spans 13 amino acids. The ends were cut back, 10 bases at V and 3 bases at J, with 15 bases in the middle.

This clonotype came up a few times. The chain has TRBV7-9 and TRBJ2-5; D gene ambiguous. CDR3 length: 13 residues. V was cut by 0 bases and J by 5 bases, with 7 bases left in between. Germline V CDR1 and CDR2: SEHNR, FQNEAQ (reference sequence). The CDR3 is CASSLALRETQYF. The CDR3 DNA sequence: TGTGCCAGCAGCTTAGCGCTCCGGGAGACCCAGTACTTC.

This rearrangement joins TRBV5-1 to TRBJ2-3; D not resolved. Germline loops: CDR1 SGHRS, CDR2 YFSETQ. There are 12 residues in the CDR3. The V and J ends lost 4 bases and 1 base respectively, with 4 bases between them. The CDR3 region is CASSGGTDTQYF. CDR3 in DNA: TGCGCCAGCAGCGGGGGCACAGATACGCAGTATTTT.

V usage is TRBV20-1 and J usage is TRBJ1-2; 11 bases line up with TRBD1. Unmatched junction bases numbered 7, after V lost 8 bases and J lost 5 bases. The CDR3 sequence is 13 residues long. CDR1 is DFQATT, CDR2 SNEGSKA, per germline (reference sequence). This chain's CDR3 is CSCGQGAGYGYTF. In nucleotides, the CDR3 is TGCAGTTGCGGACAGGGGGCTGGTTATGGCTACACCTTC.

The rearrangement joins TRBV4-1 to TRBJ1-5; D may be TRBD1 (5 bases). The V gene lost 4 bases and the J gene lost 3 bases, with 16 bases spanning the gap. Germline lookup yields CDR1 MGHRA and CDR2 YSYEKL. This CDR3 has 16 residues. CDR3 nucleotide sequence: TGCGCCAGCAGCCTACGGGACCTATACCCCAATCAGCCCCAGCATTTT. Encoded protein: CASSLRDLYPNQPQHF.

The chain links TRBV7-2 to TRBJ1-1; D may be TRBD1 (5 bases). The CDR3 is made up of 13 amino acids. The V gene's germline CDR1 is SGHTA and CDR2 FQGNSA. Trimming took off 1 base at V and 8 bases at J, with 11 bases between the two ends. Here the CDR3 DNA reads TGTGCCAGCAGCTTAGTCGACAGCCCCGAAGCTTTCTTT. The encoded protein is CASSLVDSPEAFF.

This sequence joins TRBV7-9 and TRBJ2-7, with a possible D match to TRBD1 (6 bases). Deletions cut 5 bases from V and 0 bases from J, with 14 bases between. Germline loops: CDR1 SEHNR, CDR2 FQNEAQ (reference sequence). The CDR3 covers 15 residues. CDR3 sequence reads: CASSLDRPSSYEQYV. Written as DNA, the CDR3 is TGTGCCAGCAGCCTCGACAGGCCCAGCTCCTACGAGCAGTACGTC.

This clonotype has just one count. This rearrangement joins TRBV27 to TRBJ2-7, with 8 bases fitting TRBD2. Trimming took 5 bases from V and 7 from J; bases not matched to a gene: 10. The V gene's germline CDR1 is MNHEY and CDR2 SMNVEV (reference sequence). There are 14 residues in the CDR3. For the CDR3, the DNA is TGTGCCAGCAGTGCCGGCGGGGGGAAGTTTGAGCAGTACTTC. Translation gives CASSAGGGKFEQYF.

The rearrangement joins TRBV27 to TRBJ2-1; D is unclear. CDR1 is MNHEY, CDR2 SMNVEV, per germline (reference sequence). This CDR3 has 12 residues. Deletions cut 7 bases from V and 10 bases from J, with 14 bases between. The CDR3 here is CASTDGSLEQFF. The DNA for the CDR3 is TGTGCCAGCACCGACGGTAGTTTGGAGCAGTTCTTC.

The chain combines TRBV7-2 with TRBJ2-5; a possible D gene is TRBD2 (6 bases). V was shortened by 1 base and J by 4 bases, with 16 bases between the two germline ends. Germline CDR1 reads SGHTA; CDR2 reads FQGNSA. The CDR3 sequence is 16 residues long. The CDR3 region is CASSLDVGSGRETQYF. Here the CDR3 DNA reads TGTGCCAGCAGCTTAGACGTGGGTAGCGGAAGAGAGACCCAGTACTTC. Complete variable domain (other parts from reference TRBV7-2 and TRBJ2-5): GAGVSQSPSNKVTEKGKDVELRCDPISGHTALYWYRQSLGQGLEFLIYFQGNSAPDKSGLPSDRFSAERTGGSVSTLTIQRTQQEDSAVYLCASSLDVGSGRETQYFGPGTRLLVL.

This clonotype is a singleton in its sample. The V and J genes are TRBV19 and TRBJ2-7; D possibly corresponds to TRBD2 (6 bases). This CDR3 is built from 14 residues. Germline V gene sequence: CDR1 LNHDA, CDR2 SQIVND (reference sequence). V gave up 3 bases and J gave up 1 base, with 10 bases separating them. The CDR3: CASSIGGVSYEQYV. CDR3 DNA sequence: TGTGCCAGTAGTATTGGAGGGGTTTCCTACGAGCAGTACGTC.

The chain couples TRBV13 to TRBJ2-3; D may be TRBD2 (6 bases). This CDR3 is 17 amino acids long. Germline loops: CDR1 PRHDT, CDR2 FYEKMQ (reference sequence). V lost 4 bases and J 5 bases, leaving 22 bases between the germline ends. CDR3 DNA: TGTGCCAGCAGCTGGACTACTCGGACACGGTCGGTAGATACGCAGTATTTT. Translation: CASSWTTRTRSVDTQYF.

The chain combines TRBV7-3 with TRBJ2-3; 9 bases map to TRBD2. Germline V lookup: CDR1 SGHTA, CDR2 FQGTGA. The CDR3 runs 15 residues. The junction had 5 bases not matched to a gene; V was cut back by 5 bases and J by 2 bases. The CDR3 nucleotides read TGTGCCAGCAGCGTCGGGACTAGCCCCACAGATACGCAGTATTTT. This sequence encodes CASSVGTSPTDTQYF.

This sequence joins TRBV12-3 or TRBV12-4 and TRBJ2-7; D unresolved. CDR3 length: 11 residues. V lost 6 bases to trimming and J lost 7 bases, with 10 bases between them. The CDR3 DNA reads as TGTGCCAGCAGGGCATTAGGAGAGCAGTACTTC. Translation gives CASRALGEQYF.

V and J are TRBV20-1 and TRBJ2-7; D not resolved. The CDR3 has 15 residues. V was shortened by 3 bases and J by 1 base, with 16 bases between the two germline ends. CDR1 and CDR2 (germline): DFQATT, SNEGSKA (reference sequence). The CDR3 DNA reads TGCAGTGCTAGTTTCACGGCCATACCTTCCTACGAGCAGTACTTC. Translating gives CSASFTAIPSYEQYF.